The 18 T cell receptor beta chains given below trace back to one sample, sequenced in a study of T cell responses to AZD1222 COVID-19 vaccine. Only in-frame clones appear in the TCRdb table, and some are missing; sequencing was by immunoSEQ multiplex PCR. The table has some 99,000 clones, 75% to 90% seen once. The specimen comprised peripheral blood, sampled on day 0 of AZD1222 vaccination. The receptor set was obtained from an adult in good health.

In this sample, this clone turned up once. The chain combines TRBV28 with TRBJ2-7; TRBD2 might be the D (5 bases). The germline gives CDR1 MDHEN, CDR2 SYDVKM. This CDR3 contains 14 residues. Trimming removed 5 bases from V and 3 bases from J, with 14 bases in between. The CDR3 is CASSRPGLGYEQYF. CDR3 nucleotide sequence: TGTGCCAGCAGTCGCCCTGGACTCGGCTACGAGCAGTACTTC.

The chain combines TRBV7-2 with TRBJ2-1, with 7 bases lining up with TRBD2. Germline assignment: CDR1 SGHTA and CDR2 FQGNSA. The V segment lost 3 bases and the J segment 5 bases; nucleotides outside the gene matches: 7. The CDR3 runs to 15 residues. The CDR3 is CASSFMGGGHNEQFF. CDR3 bases: TGTGCCAGCAGCTTCATGGGGGGAGGGCACAATGAGCAGTTCTTC.

The gene calls are TRBV19 and TRBJ1-1; D may be TRBD1 (5 bases). The length of the CDR3 is 14 residues. V shed 6 bases and J shed 4 bases, with 15 bases lying between them. CDR1 is LNHDA, CDR2 SQIVND, per germline (reference sequence). The CDR3 region is CASSPAVGGTEAFF. CDR3 sequence (DNA): TGTGCCAGTAGCCCCGCAGTGGGGGGCACTGAAGCTTTCTTT.

The V gene is TRBV30, the J gene TRBJ2-7; 11 bases map to TRBD2. Germline lookup yields CDR1 GTSNPN and CDR2 SVGIG (reference sequence). Trimming cost V 3 bases and J 6 bases; bases outside gene matches: 7. CDR3 size: 14 residues. Here the CDR3 reads CAWRTSGVSSEQYF. The CDR3 region has the DNA TGTGCCTGGAGGACTAGCGGGGTTTCGAGCGAGCAGTACTTC. Supplemented by reference TRBV30 and TRBJ2-7, the full variable domain reads SQTIHQWPATLVQPVGSPLSLECTVEGTSNPNLYWYRQAAGRGLQLLFYSVGIGQISSEVPQNLSASRPQDRQFILSSKKLLLSDSGFYLCAWRTSGVSSEQYFGPGTRLTVT.

This clone was detected only a few times. This chain links TRBV7-9 with TRBJ1-2, with D tentatively TRBD1 (6 bases). CDR1 is SEHNR and CDR2 is FQNEAQ in the germline V gene (reference sequence). The CDR3 covers 14 residues. V lost 8 bases, J lost 5 bases, and 18 bases lay in between. CDR3 protein: CASGRDTQGYGYTF. CDR3 sequence (DNA): TGTGCCAGCGGCCGGGACACCCAAGGGTATGGCTACACCTTC.

The chain carries TRBV25-1 and TRBJ2-1; D possibly corresponds to TRBD2 (7 bases). V was pared by 6 bases and J by 2 bases, with 20 bases between. This CDR3 is built from 17 residues. Per germline, CDR1 MGHDK and CDR2 SYGVNS. The CDR3 sequence is CASRGSGGAYTYNEQFF. DNA of the CDR3: TGTGCCAGCAGGGGGTCTGGGGGGGCCTATACCTACAATGAGCAGTTCTTC.

The chain couples TRBV5-4 to TRBJ2-5; D possibly corresponds to TRBD2 (6 bases). CDR1 is SGHNT, CDR2 YYREEE, per germline (reference sequence). This CDR3 has 13 residues. With 4 bases removed from V and 4 bases from J, the gap between germline ends came to 11 bases. CDR3 in DNA: TGTGCCAGCAGCCGGGGACTGGGAGAGACCCAGTACTTC. As protein: CASSRGLGETQYF.

The chain employs TRBV27 and TRBJ2-1; D is possibly TRBD2 (6 bases). The CDR3 contains 15 residues. Germline V gene sequence: CDR1 MNHEY, CDR2 SMNVEV (reference sequence). The V and J ends lost 6 bases and 14 bases respectively, with 26 bases between them. In nucleotides, the CDR3 is TGTGCCAGCAGCCGCACCCCCGCAGTAGAGGGACTGGAGTTCTTC. It codes for CASSRTPAVEGLEFF.

The chain uses TRBV7-2 and TRBJ1-5; unclear D gene. Germline values: CDR1 SGHTA, CDR2 FQGNSA. The CDR3 is 18 residues long. Trimming cost V 6 bases and J 7 bases, with 28 bases left between them. The chain's CDR3 is CASSSTWMAVAITQPQHF. CDR3 DNA: TGTGCCAGCAGTTCAACTTGGATGGCAGTGGCTATTACACAGCCCCAGCATTTT.

The chain couples TRBV21-1 to TRBJ2-2; no check of the table's D call, TRBD2, against the DNA was made. TRBV21-1 is termed a pseudogene. The CDR3 consists of 18 residues. The CDR3 DNA is TGTGCCAGCAGCCAACGAGCAGCGGAAACGGTCAAAACCGGGGAGCTGTTTTTT. Protein product: CASSQRAAETVKTGELFF.

The chain is built from TRBV2 and TRBJ1-1, with 9 bases that match TRBD1. Germline trimming cut 6 bases from V and 6 bases from J; bases unmatched to any gene: 5. Germline CDR1 reads SNHLY; CDR2 reads FYNNEI. The CDR3 totals 13 residues. The DNA of the CDR3 is TGTGCCAGCAGCCCGGACAGGGGAGCTGAAGCTTTCTTT. Protein: CASSPDRGAEAFF.

This chain joins TRBV10-3 and TRBJ1-5; 9 bases are shared with TRBD1. The V gene end was trimmed by 5 bases and the J gene end by 4 bases; junction bases not matched to a gene: 3. Germline CDR1 and CDR2: ENHRY and SYGVKD. This CDR3 has 14 residues. CDR3: CAISPTGGNQPQHF. CDR3 nucleotide sequence: TGTGCCATCAGTCCGACAGGGGGAAATCAGCCCCAGCATTTT.

The V and J genes are TRBV27 and TRBJ2-1, with TRBD2 identical over 11 bases. Germline V gene data show CDR1 as MNHEY and CDR2 as SMNVEV (reference sequence). The length of the CDR3 is 15 residues. V dropped 5 bases and J dropped 8; count of bases not matched to a gene: 8. The chain's CDR3 is CASSARLAGRHEQFF. CDR3 in DNA: TGTGCCAGCAGTGCCCGACTAGCGGGAAGGCATGAGCAGTTCTTC.

The chain recombines TRBV21-1 with TRBJ1-2. TRBV21-1 is shown as a pseudogene. The CDR3 covers 17 residues. The CDR3 loop reads CASSKRVLRASNYGYTF. In DNA, the CDR3 is TGTGCCAGCAGCAAAAGAGTTTTGAGGGCGTCGAACTATGGCTACACCTTC.

The CDR3 nucleotides read TGTGCCAGCAGCTATGGACAGGGGAGGTCCTACGAGCAGTACTTC. Amino acids: CASSYGQGRSYEQYF. The chain links TRBV7-9 to TRBJ2-7; 9 positions match TRBD1. CDR1 and CDR2 (germline): SEHNR, FQNEAQ (reference sequence). Trimming removed 4 bases from V and 1 base from J; junction bases left unmatched: 5. This CDR3 is built from 15 residues.

This clone was seen only a few times. This specimen includes other DNA sequences encoding the same CDR3. This sequence joins TRBV3-1 (or the pseudogene TRBV3-2) and TRBJ1-1; D unclear. Germline values: CDR1 LGHDT, CDR2 YNNKEL (reference sequence). This CDR3 has 12 residues. V was cut by 1 base and J by 4 bases, with 4 bases left in between. CDR3 sequence: CASSQVGTEAFF. The CDR3 DNA reads TGTGCCAGCAGCCAAGTTGGCACTGAAGCTTTCTTT.

This chain links TRBV13 with TRBJ2-3, with 12 bases aligning to TRBD2. CDR3 size: 17 residues. Per the germline V gene, CDR1 is PRHDT and CDR2 is FYEKMQ (reference sequence). Unmatched junction bases numbered 7, after V lost 6 bases and J lost 0 bases. DNA of the CDR3: TGTGCCAGCAGACGACTAGCGGGGGCTCCTAGCACAGATACGCAGTATTTT. This gives the protein CASRRLAGAPSTDTQYF. The full variable domain, in which reference TRBV13 and TRBJ2-3 provide the parts outside the CDR3, is AAGVIQSPRHLIKEKRETATLKCYPIPRHDTVYWYQQGPGQDPQFLISFYEKMQSDKGSIPDRFSAQQFSDYHSELNMSSLELGDSALYFCASRRLAGAPSTDTQYFGPGTRLTVL.

The V gene is TRBV7-3, the J gene TRBJ2-3; 7 bases line up with TRBD1. CDR3 size: 15 residues. V dropped 0 bases and J dropped 4; count of bases not matched to a gene: 4. Per the germline V gene, CDR1 is SGHTA and CDR2 is FQGTGA. CDR3 protein: CASSLTTGVADTQYF. In DNA form, the CDR3 reads TGTGCCAGCAGCTTAACAACAGGGGTTGCAGATACGCAGTATTTT.